The T cell receptor (beta chain) described here comes from a study of CD8+ T cells in alopecia areata. This CDR3 contains 11 residues. CDR1 DFQATT and CDR2 SNEGSKA come from the germline V gene (reference sequence). The treatment was: oral pan-JAK inhibitor, 5-10 mg twice daily. Reverse transcription of extracted RNA yielded cDNA, which provided the sequencing template. Repertoires were generated with immunoSEQ multiplex PCR, while TCRdb's copy carries only in-frame clones and drops some. This table has approximately 160,000 clones, around three fifths appearing once. This specimen consisted of CD4+ T cells sorted from blood, obtained at week 24, from a patient treated with tofacitinib. This clonotype was obtained from a human donor with alopecia areata. This chain connects TRBV20-1 to TRBJ1-1; no firm D call. The DNA of the CDR3 is TGCAGGCTCGAGGGGAACACTGAAGCTTTCTTT. Protein: CRLEGNTEAFF.